A single sample gave rise to the 30 T cell receptor beta chains below, sequenced in a study of T-cell memory formation after mild COVID-19. MiXCR, applied by TCRdb to the 5' RACE reads, yields one record per CDR3 protein. The data show more than 250,000 distinct CDR3 sequences, roughly 17% seen once. Sequencing was performed on PBMCs or a T cell subset sorted from them (not recorded which). The receptors come from a man aged 18 to 29 who had mild COVID-19 (a few samples of this study predate the infection). Cell type and time point are not known.

This clonotype was recorded many times. This chain uses TRBV7-2 with TRBJ1-2; D may be TRBD1 (6 bases). The length of the CDR3 is 13 residues. CDR1 and CDR2 (germline): SGHTA, FQGNSA. Trimming took 5 bases from V and 6 from J, leaving 13 bases between them. CDR3 in amino acids: CASSPGQLHGYTF. In nucleotides, the CDR3 is TGTGCCAGCAGCCCTGGACAGCTCCATGGCTACACCTTC.

V usage is TRBV7-8 and J usage is TRBJ2-5, with a weak D call TRBD1 (5 bases). Germline V gene data show CDR1 as SGHVS and CDR2 as FQNEAQ. The CDR3 totals 15 residues. The V end lost 7 bases, the J end lost 2 bases, and 17 bases lay between the germline ends. This CDR3 reads CASTTIDSVQETQYF. CDR3 bases: TGTGCCAGCACCACCATTGACAGCGTTCAAGAGACCCAGTACTTC.

This clonotype has only a few counts. The chain recombines TRBV11-2 with TRBJ2-1; maybe TRBD2 (5 bases). Trimming left V 4 bases short and J 2 bases short, with 15 bases between. The CDR3 totals 16 residues. The germline CDR1 and CDR2 sequences are SGHAT and FQNNGV. In DNA form, the CDR3 reads TGTGCCAGCAGCTCAGCGGATGGCTACCCCTACAATGAGCAGTTCTTC. Translated: CASSSADGYPYNEQFF.

The rearrangement joins TRBV3-1 to TRBJ2-5, with 15 bases identical to TRBD2. Germline loops: CDR1 LGHDT, CDR2 YNNKEL (reference sequence). Trimming removed 6 bases from V and 5 bases from J; junction bases left unmatched: 19. There are 20 residues in the CDR3. The CDR3 bases are TGTGCCAGCAGACAACTTTGGAAAGGACTAGCGGGGGGGCCCGGGGAGACCCAGTACTTC. It translates to CASRQLWKGLAGGPGETQYF.

The chain carries TRBV5-1 and TRBJ1-4, with TRBD1 identical over 10 bases. V gave up 4 bases and J gave up 6 bases; unmatched junction bases: 9. Germline V gene lookup returns CDR1 SGHRS and CDR2 YFSETQ. The CDR3 runs 16 residues. The chain's CDR3 is CASSLTVGTGDEKLFF. DNA for the CDR3: TGCGCCAGCAGCCTAACGGTGGGGACAGGGGATGAAAAACTGTTTTTT. The whole variable domain, filled in from reference TRBV5-1 and TRBJ1-4, reads KAGVTQTPRYLIKTRGQQVTLSCSPISGHRSVSWYQQTPGQGLQFLFEYFSETQRNKGNFPGRFSGRQFSNSRSEMNVSTLELGDSALYLCASSLTVGTGDEKLFFGSGTQLSVL.

The V and J genes are TRBV4-3 and TRBJ1-2; no clear D gene. V was clipped by 1 base and J by 4 bases, with 13 bases between them. CDR1 and CDR2 (germline): LGHNA, YSLEER. The CDR3 sequence is 15 residues long. CDR3 protein: CASSQGTGITYGYTF. DNA for the CDR3: TGCGCCAGCAGCCAAGGAACTGGTATTACCTATGGCTACACCTTC.

This clonotype was detected only a few times. The V gene is TRBV3-1, the J gene TRBJ2-2; 8 bases are a match to TRBD2. Per the germline V gene, CDR1 is LGHDT and CDR2 is YNNKEL (reference sequence). The CDR3 sequence is 15 residues long. Trimming cost V 1 base and J 5 bases; bases outside gene matches: 3. As DNA, the CDR3 is TGTGCCAGCAGCCAAGTTCGCGGGGGGACCGGGGAGCTGTTTTTT. This sequence encodes CASSQVRGGTGELFF.

This clonotype was seen more than once but under ten times. The genes are TRBV2 and TRBJ2-5; D may be TRBD1 (7 bases). This CDR3 contains 15 residues. Per germline, CDR1 SNHLY and CDR2 FYNNEI. Trimming cost V 2 bases and J 4 bases, with 14 bases left between them. The CDR3 DNA is TGTGCCAGCAGTGAAAGGAGGGGGCGCGGAGAGACCCAGTACTTC. Protein: CASSERRGRGETQYF.

Concerning this clonotype itself: The final CDR3 position lacks the conserved phenylalanine or tryptophan, pointing to a likely read error. The chain employs TRBV25-1 and TRBJ2-1, with D perhaps matching TRBD2 (7 bases). This CDR3 spans 14 amino acids. Trimming stripped 5 bases from V and 6 bases from J, with 14 bases between. Per the germline V gene, CDR1 is MGHDK and CDR2 is SYGVNS. CDR3 bases: TGTGCCAGCAGTAATCCGGGGGGCGGCAATGAGCAGTTCCTC. Translation: CASSNPGGGNEQFL.

The chain joins TRBV2 to TRBJ2-7; D not resolved. CDR3 length equals 13 residues. The ends were cut back, 7 bases at V and 3 bases at J, with 13 bases in the middle. Germline assignment: CDR1 SNHLY and CDR2 FYNNEI. The CDR3 region is CASTSDGHYEQYV. In nucleotides, the CDR3 is TGTGCCAGCACTTCGGACGGCCACTACGAGCAGTACGTC.

J is TRBJ1-5 and V is TRBV6-2 or TRBV6-3; D uncertain. The CDR3 sequence is 13 residues long. The germline V gene has CDR1 MNHEY and CDR2 SVGEGT. Trimming removed 0 bases at V and 7 bases at J, with 7 bases between. This CDR3 is CASSYSVRQPQHF. CDR3 DNA sequence: TGTGCCAGCAGTTACTCGGTTAGGCAGCCCCAGCATTTT.

This rearrangement joins TRBV4-3 to TRBJ2-3, with TRBD1 matching 9 bases. Germline CDR1 reads LGHNA; CDR2 reads YSLEER. The CDR3 covers 12 residues. Germline trimming cut 8 bases from V and 5 bases from J; bases unmatched to any gene: 2. The CDR3 DNA reads as TGCGCCAGCCGGGACAGGGAAGATACGCAGTATTTT. Translating gives CASRDREDTQYF.

The sample holds a few counts of this clonotype. The gene calls are TRBV7-9 and TRBJ1-1, with 7 bases aligning to TRBD1. The length of the CDR3 is 13 residues. After removal of 5 bases from V and 4 bases from J, the junction contained 4 bases not matched to a gene. From germline, CDR1 is SEHNR and CDR2 FQNEAQ (reference sequence). In DNA, the CDR3 is TGTGCCAGCAGCGACAGGGAGGGCACTGAAGCTTTCTTT. Translated, it gives CASSDREGTEAFF. Looking up the rest from reference TRBV7-9 and TRBJ1-1 gives the full variable domain: DTGVSQNPRHKITKRGQNVTFRCDPISEHNRLYWYRQTLGQGPEFLTYFQNEAQLEKSRLLSDRFSAERPKGSFSTLEIQRTEQGDSAMYLCASSDREGTEAFFGQGTRLTVV.

The sample holds many counts of this clonotype. V and J are TRBV5-1 and TRBJ1-6; D unresolved. The CDR3 is 13 amino acids. The germline V gene has CDR1 SGHRS and CDR2 YFSETQ. V dropped 1 base and J dropped 8 bases, with 7 bases sitting between them. Here the CDR3 reads CASSLKGDSPLHF. The CDR3 DNA sequence: TGCGCCAGCAGCTTGAAGGGAGATTCACCCCTCCACTTT.

V gene TRBV9 combines with J gene TRBJ1-2; D not certain. Trimming removed 5 bases from V and 8 bases from J, with 16 bases in between. CDR3 length: 13 amino acids. Germline V lookup: CDR1 SGDLS, CDR2 YYNGEE. CDR3 residues: CASREIGRMGYTF. The CDR3, as DNA: TGTGCCAGCAGGGAGATCGGCCGGATGGGCTACACCTTC. The complete variable domain, with remaining parts taken from reference TRBV9 and TRBJ1-2, reads DSGVTQTPKHLITATGQRVTLRCSPRSGDLSVYWYQQSLDQGLQFLIQYYNGEERAKGNILERFSAQQFPDLHSELNLSSLELGDSALYFCASREIGRMGYTFGSGTRLTVV.

This clonotype was detected a few times. CDR3 protein: CASSWGGAQDTEAFF. The CDR3 nucleotides are TGTGCCAGCAGTTGGGGGGGCGCACAGGACACTGAAGCTTTCTTT. This chain connects TRBV6-5 to TRBJ1-1; the D gene is possibly TRBD1 (6 bases). CDR1 and CDR2 (germline): MNHEY, SVGAGI. This CDR3 has 15 residues. Trimming removed 4 bases at V and 3 bases at J, with 15 bases between.

The chain uses TRBV3-1 and TRBJ1-1; 8 bases map to TRBD1. CDR3 length: 14 residues. The ends lost 5 bases at V and 6 bases at J; junction bases unmatched: 8. Germline CDR1 reads LGHDT; CDR2 reads YNNKEL (reference sequence). CDR3 residues: CASSFTTGGAEAFF. DNA of the CDR3: TGTGCCAGCAGCTTCACAACAGGGGGGGCTGAAGCTTTCTTT.

The chain combines TRBV3-1 with TRBJ2-7; TRBD2 might be the D (5 bases). Trimming cost V 1 base and J 0 bases, with 10 bases left between them. Germline lookup yields CDR1 LGHDT and CDR2 YNNKEL (reference sequence). The CDR3 length is 15 residues. The CDR3 protein is CASSQVPGSSYEQYF. In DNA, the CDR3 is TGTGCCAGCAGCCAAGTTCCGGGGAGCTCCTACGAGCAGTACTTC.

This clonotype was counted only a few times. The chain employs TRBV7-9 and TRBJ2-1; D possibly corresponds to TRBD2 (5 bases). This CDR3 contains 14 residues. Trimming took off 7 bases at V and 3 bases at J, with 13 bases between the two ends. The V gene's germline CDR1 is SEHNR and CDR2 FQNEAQ (reference sequence). This chain's CDR3 is CASKGAASYNEQFF. The CDR3 DNA is TGTGCCAGCAAGGGAGCGGCGAGCTACAATGAGCAGTTCTTC.

This chain connects TRBV24-1 to TRBJ1-1, with a tentative D call TRBD1 (5 bases). Germline V lookup: CDR1 KGHDR, CDR2 SFDVKD. CDR3 length equals 13 residues. The V end was cut by 11 bases, the J end by 6 bases, with 18 bases between. This CDR3 reads CANRSRVGAEAFF. The CDR3 coding sequence is TGTGCCAACAGGTCGCGGGTAGGGGCTGAAGCTTTCTTT.

The chain is built from TRBV11-2 and TRBJ2-3; D is uncertain. This CDR3 has 14 amino acids. The germline CDR1 and CDR2 sequences are SGHAT and FQNNGV. V was clipped by 2 bases and J by 8 bases, with 14 bases between them. The CDR3 DNA is TGTGCCAGCAGCTTATCCGGGTGGGCAGTTACGCAGTATTTT. It translates to CASSLSGWAVTQYF.

This chain uses TRBV20-1 with TRBJ2-1; D could derive from TRBD1 or TRBD2 (6 bases each). The germline CDR1 and CDR2 sequences are DFQATT and SNEGSKA (reference sequence). V lost 1 base and J 7 bases, leaving 11 bases between the germline ends. This CDR3 is built from 13 residues. CDR3 in DNA: TGCAGTGCTAGAGGCGGGACACCGAATGAGCAGTTCTTC. Translating gives CSARGGTPNEQFF.

V is TRBV24-1 and J is TRBJ2-3; 7 positions agree with TRBD1. Losses at the gene ends were 1 base for V and 0 bases for J; bases not matched to a gene: 3. This CDR3 region has 16 residues. Germline V CDR1 and CDR2: KGHDR, SFDVKD. CDR3 sequence reads: CATSDFQGVSTDTQYF. CDR3 nucleotide sequence: TGTGCCACCAGTGATTTCCAGGGGGTAAGCACAGATACGCAGTATTTT.

As concerns this clonotype: One end of the junction fails to match germline, which may point to a read error. This chain connects TRBV6-2 or TRBV6-3 to TRBJ1-1; TRBD1 might be the D (6 bases). Germline V lookup: CDR1 MNHEY, CDR2 SVGEGT. The CDR3 has 14 amino acids. The CDR3 protein is CASSQETGNSEAFF. CDR3 DNA: TGTGCCAGCAGCCAAGAAACAGGGAACTCTGAAGCTTTCTTT.

At least ten counts were recorded for this clonotype. V usage is TRBV7-2 and J usage is TRBJ1-5, with a tentative D call TRBD1 (6 bases). Per germline, CDR1 SGHTA and CDR2 FQGNSA. The V end lost 1 base, the J end lost 7 bases, and 8 bases lay between the germline ends. The CDR3 runs 13 residues. In nucleotides, the CDR3 is TGTGCCAGCAGCTTAGGCAGGGGACAGCCCCAGCATTTT. Residues: CASSLGRGQPQHF.

Only a few counts were recorded for this clonotype. This chain connects TRBV9 to TRBJ1-2; perhaps TRBD1 as D (6 bases). The V end was cut by 4 bases, the J end by 8 bases, with 24 bases between. The CDR3 runs to 16 residues. Germline V lookup: CDR1 SGDLS, CDR2 YYNGEE. The CDR3 spells CASSKQTEDRILGYTF. As DNA, the CDR3 is TGTGCCAGCAGCAAACAAACCGAGGACAGAATCCTCGGCTACACCTTC.

The V and J genes are TRBV7-2 and TRBJ2-3, with 8 bases lining up with TRBD2. CDR1 SGHTA and CDR2 FQGNSA come from the germline V gene. V was clipped by 4 bases and J by 3 bases; unmatched bases: 9. The CDR3 consists of 16 residues. The CDR3 reads CASSSRGLDTTDTQYF. CDR3 sequence (DNA): TGTGCCAGCAGCTCAAGGGGACTAGATACAACAGATACGCAGTATTTT.

This clonotype was seen a few times. J is TRBJ2-2 and V is TRBV4-3; 12 bases match TRBD2. The CDR3 is 18 amino acids. V lost 4 bases to trimming and J lost 3 bases; unmatched junction nucleotides: 9. Germline CDR1 and CDR2: LGHNA and YSLEER. The DNA for the CDR3 is TGCGCCAGCAGCCCTATCACTAGCGGGGGGTCGGACACCGGGGAGCTGTTTTTT. It specifies CASSPITSGGSDTGELFF.

V and J are TRBV5-1 and TRBJ1-1; a possible D gene is TRBD1 (6 bases). Germline CDR1 reads SGHRS; CDR2 reads YFSETQ. V dropped 0 bases and J dropped 0 bases, with 15 bases sitting between them. This CDR3 region has 17 residues. The CDR3 bases are TGCGCCAGCAGCTTGGGAGACAGGCCAACCATGAACACTGAAGCTTTCTTT. This translates into CASSLGDRPTMNTEAFF.

The chain links TRBV19 to TRBJ1-1; the D gene is possibly TRBD1 (5 bases). Germline V gives CDR1 LNHDA, CDR2 SQIVND (reference sequence). The V end was cut by 7 bases, the J end by 1 base, with 13 bases between. The CDR3 covers 14 residues. The CDR3 bases are TGTGCCAGTACGGGGGACCGGTGGAACACTGAAGCTTTCTTT. Its translation: CASTGDRWNTEAFF.